The 30 T cell receptor beta chains presented below share a single source sample, sequenced in a study of T cell changes during pregnancy in multiple sclerosis (dated by TCRdb to the late 2010s). To prepare the library, the immunoSEQ multiplex PCR assay was applied. Sourced from immuneACCESS, this table was stored by TCRdb with only in-frame sequences that have V and J called. A share of the clones is absent; for the studies checked, an unresolved V gene accounts for under half, and the remainder has no known explanation. In all, the sample holds 30,000 to 45,000 clones, and 80% to 95% of those were seen once. Roughly 1.2% of the sample lies in the top ten. The sequenced material came from PBMCs (not recorded whether the cells were cultured). The receptor set was obtained from a female donor with multiple sclerosis, enrolled in a pregnancy study.

This clone was seen a single time. The chain combines TRBV4-3 with TRBJ2-7, with 11 bases identical to TRBD2. The CDR3 runs 15 residues. After removal of 0 bases from V and 6 bases from J, the junction contained 4 bases not matched to a gene. CDR1 is LGHNA and CDR2 is YSLEER in the germline V gene. The chain's CDR3 is CASSQDLAGGFEQYF. CDR3 coding DNA: TGCGCCAGCAGCCAAGATTTAGCGGGAGGGTTCGAGCAGTACTTC.

The chain links TRBV2 to TRBJ2-3, with D possibly matching TRBD2 (6 bases). The CDR3 spans 15 residues. V lost 2 bases and J 2 bases, leaving 11 bases between the germline ends. CDR1 SNHLY and CDR2 FYNNEI come from the germline V gene. CDR3 nucleotides: TGTGCCAGCAGTGAAAGGCTAGCGCTCACAGATACGCAGTATTTT. Residues: CASSERLALTDTQYF.

The V gene is TRBV7-2, the J gene TRBJ2-2; a weak D match, TRBD1 (6 bases). This CDR3 has 14 amino acids. V lost 4 bases to trimming and J lost 4 bases, with 10 bases between them. Germline V gene lookup returns CDR1 SGHTA and CDR2 FQGNSA. CDR3 region: CASSSQGGTGELFF. In nucleotides, the CDR3 is TGTGCCAGCAGCTCACAGGGCGGCACCGGGGAGCTGTTTTTT.

CDR3 region: CASSQDTASKYTDTQYF. CDR3 sequence (DNA): TGTGCCAGCAGCCAAGATACGGCATCGAAGTATACAGATACGCAGTATTTT. The V gene is TRBV4-2, the J gene TRBJ2-3; D remains ambiguous. Trimming took 0 bases from V and 3 from J, leaving 16 bases between them. Germline V CDR1 and CDR2: LGHNA, YNFKEQ. The length of the CDR3 is 17 residues.

This clone showed up just once. J is TRBJ2-2 and V is TRBV7-6, with D possibly called TRBD1 or TRBD2 (5 bases each). Germline CDR1 SGHVS, CDR2 FNYEAQ. The CDR3 contains 14 residues. V was cut by 3 bases and J by 7 bases, with 12 bases left in between. CDR3 region: CASSFLRGNGELFF. The CDR3 region has the DNA TGTGCCAGCAGCTTTTTGAGGGGCAACGGGGAGCTGTTTTTT.

CDR3 sequence reads: CASKGDPGRGTEAFF. CDR3 DNA: TGTGCCAGCAAAGGGGATCCCGGAAGGGGCACTGAAGCTTTCTTT. The chain combines TRBV6-1 with TRBJ1-1, with D perhaps TRBD1 (5 bases). Germline CDR1 is MNHNS and CDR2 is SASEGT. The V and J ends lost 7 bases and 4 bases respectively, with 19 bases between them. The CDR3 loop spans 15 amino acids.

The chain has TRBV5-4 and TRBJ2-5; D may be TRBD2 (5 bases). CDR1 and CDR2 (germline): SGHNT, YYREEE (reference sequence). V gave up 1 base and J gave up 2 bases, with 6 bases separating them. This CDR3 is built from 13 residues. CDR3 sequence reads: CASSLPGQETQYF. Here the CDR3 DNA reads TGTGCCAGCAGCTTGCCGGGGCAAGAGACCCAGTACTTC.

This clone was observed a single time. This chain connects TRBV1 to TRBJ2-7; the listed D gene, TRBD2, was not tested against the DNA. TRBV1 is labeled a pseudogene. The CDR3 is made up of 18 amino acids. CDR3 nucleotide sequence: TGCACCAGCAGCCAAGATCCCACGGGACTAGCGGGAGTTTGTGAGCAGTACTTC. It encodes CTSSQDPTGLAGVCEQYF.

The chain recombines TRBV12-5 with TRBJ2-1; 9 bases are a match to TRBD1. Germline values: CDR1 LGHNT, CDR2 FRNRAP. The CDR3 is made up of 16 amino acids. The V gene end was trimmed by 4 bases and the J gene end by 9 bases; junction bases not matched to a gene: 13. The CDR3 region is CASGSGQGTLAPEQFF. CDR3 bases: TGTGCTAGTGGTTCCGGACAGGGGACCTTGGCACCTGAGCAGTTCTTC.

The V and J genes are TRBV28 and TRBJ1-3; D unclear. Germline V gene sequence: CDR1 MDHEN, CDR2 SYDVKM. The ends were cut back, 6 bases at V and 2 bases at J, with 32 bases in the middle. The CDR3 has 21 amino acids. CDR3 DNA sequence: TGTGCCAGCAGGTCGACGTGGGTCAGGCTTTCTTTAAGAGCCCCTGGAAACACCATATATTTT. Its translation is CASRSTWVRLSLRAPGNTIYF.

V usage is TRBV27 and J usage is TRBJ1-3; maybe TRBD1 (5 bases). Germline V gene lookup returns CDR1 MNHEY and CDR2 SMNVEV (reference sequence). The V and J ends lost 5 bases and 0 bases respectively, with 11 bases between them. The CDR3 spans 15 residues. Written as DNA, the CDR3 is TGTGCCAGCAGTCCATCCAGGGCCTCTGGAAACACCATATATTTT. Protein sequence: CASSPSRASGNTIYF.

The V gene is TRBV6-5, the J gene TRBJ2-6; D is ambiguous. V was shortened by 0 bases and J by 5 bases, with 8 bases between the two germline ends. Germline CDR1 is MNHEY and CDR2 is SVGAGI. There are 15 residues in the CDR3. Written as DNA, the CDR3 is TGTGCCAGCAGTTACTCGTGGTTATGGGCCAACGTCCTGACTTTC. It encodes CASSYSWLWANVLTF.

This clone was seen a handful of times. The chain combines TRBV7-2 with TRBJ2-5; D may be TRBD1 or TRBD2 (6 bases each). The length of the CDR3 is 13 residues. Trimming took off 6 bases at V and 5 bases at J, with 13 bases between the two ends. The germline gives CDR1 SGHTA, CDR2 FQGNSA. Here the CDR3 DNA reads TGTGCCAGCAGGTCAGGGGCGGGGGAGACCCAGTACTTC. This codes for CASRSGAGETQYF.

This sequence joins TRBV18 and TRBJ1-1, with D unresolved. The CDR3 runs to 13 residues. V dropped 2 bases and J dropped 4 bases, with 8 bases sitting between them. Germline V gene sequence: CDR1 KGHSH, CDR2 LQKENI. Here the CDR3 reads CASSPRQLTEAFF. In DNA form, the CDR3 reads TGTGCCAGCTCACCAAGGCAGCTCACTGAAGCTTTCTTT.

The J gene is TRBJ1-3, the V gene TRBV4-1; possible D gene TRBD1, 5 bases. The V gene lost 0 bases and the J gene lost 8 bases, with 14 bases spanning the gap. CDR3 size: 15 residues. Germline values: CDR1 MGHRA, CDR2 YSYEKL. The CDR3 loop reads CASSQEAGALHTIYF. The CDR3 coding sequence is TGCGCCAGCAGCCAAGAAGCTGGGGCCCTCCACACCATATATTTT.

The chain combines TRBV11-3 with TRBJ2-1; 12 nucleotides align to TRBD2. Germline V lookup: CDR1 SGHNT, CDR2 YENEEA. The junction had 5 bases not matched to a gene; V was cut back by 4 bases and J by 10 bases. This CDR3 comprises 14 residues. The CDR3 region has the DNA TGTGCCAGCAGCTCGACTAGCGGGAGCCCCGAGCAGTTCTTC. This sequence encodes CASSSTSGSPEQFF.

This chain connects TRBV7-7 to TRBJ2-5; a weak D match, TRBD1 (6 bases). The CDR3 loop spans 14 amino acids. Looked up from germline, CDR1 is SSHAT and CDR2 is FNYEAQ (reference sequence). Trimming removed 5 bases from V and 6 bases from J, with 16 bases in between. Here the CDR3 reads CASSPGAGTKTQYF. The CDR3 DNA sequence: TGTGCCAGCAGCCCAGGGGCAGGGACCAAGACCCAGTACTTC.

This clone came up once. The J gene is TRBJ2-1, the V gene TRBV4-2; TRBD2 matches 8 bases. Germline V gene data show CDR1 as LGHNA and CDR2 as YNFKEQ. The CDR3 is 16 residues long. The ends lost 2 bases at V and 6 bases at J; junction bases unmatched: 9. Here the CDR3 reads CASSQHASGSSNEQFF. CDR3 DNA: TGTGCCAGCAGCCAACATGCTAGCGGGTCTAGCAATGAGCAGTTCTTC.

The chain joins TRBV2 to TRBJ1-5; D remains ambiguous. With 8 bases removed from V and 1 base from J, the gap between germline ends came to 12 bases. The CDR3 is 14 residues long. In germline, CDR1 is SNHLY, CDR2 FYNNEI. This chain's CDR3 is CASGRTLSNQPQHF. For the CDR3, the DNA is TGTGCCAGCGGAAGGACGCTAAGCAATCAGCCCCAGCATTTT.

This clone showed up just once. The J gene is TRBJ2-7, the V gene TRBV28, with D unclear. The V and J ends lost 4 bases and 3 bases respectively, with 16 bases between them. The CDR3 loop spans 15 amino acids. Germline CDR1 and CDR2: MDHEN and SYDVKM. In DNA form, the CDR3 reads TGTGCCAGCAGTTCTCTTGGTGTTTCCTTCTACGAGCAGTACTTC. Amino acids: CASSSLGVSFYEQYF.

Here the CDR3 reads CASSPRWGRTDTQYF. The CDR3 DNA reads as TGTGCCAGCAGTCCCCGGTGGGGGAGAACAGATACGCAGTATTTT. The chain joins TRBV27 to TRBJ2-3; the D call may be TRBD1 or TRBD2 (5 bases each). This CDR3 has 15 residues. Germline CDR1 reads MNHEY; CDR2 reads SMNVEV (reference sequence). Trimming left V 5 bases short and J 3 bases short, with 15 bases between.

The genes are TRBV7-9 and TRBJ2-1; 8 bases line up with TRBD1. Per germline, CDR1 SEHNR and CDR2 FQNEAQ (reference sequence). The length of the CDR3 is 15 residues. J gave up 6 bases and V 5 bases, and 9 bases lay outside the gene matches. Here the CDR3 reads CASSVPGQAFNEQFF. CDR3 bases: TGTGCCAGCAGCGTACCGGGACAGGCGTTCAATGAGCAGTTCTTC.

V gene TRBV12-5 combines with J gene TRBJ1-2; D gene ambiguous. This CDR3 comprises 11 residues. The V and J ends lost 1 base and 8 bases respectively, with 5 bases between them. The germline V gene has CDR1 LGHNT and CDR2 FRNRAP. The CDR3 DNA is TGTGCTAGTGGTTTGGGTGGAGGCTACACCTTC. Amino acids: CASGLGGGYTF.

This clone was counted a few times. This sequence joins TRBV9 and TRBJ2-1; TRBD2 aligns across 9 bases. The germline gives CDR1 SGDLS, CDR2 YYNGEE. The CDR3 covers 18 residues. V lost 4 bases and J lost 7; bases outside the gene matches: 18. The CDR3 bases are TGTGCCAGCAGCCTACGAAGTCCAAGCGGGAGGACTCAGAATGAGCAGTTCTTC. Its translation is CASSLRSPSGRTQNEQFF.

V is TRBV4-2 and J is TRBJ2-2; no definite D call. Per germline, CDR1 LGHNA and CDR2 YNFKEQ. The CDR3 is 14 residues long. Deletions cut 1 base from V and 3 bases from J, with 6 bases between. The CDR3 DNA follows: TGTGCCAGCAGCCAAGGCCTAGACACCGGGGAGCTGTTTTTT. The encoded protein is CASSQGLDTGELFF.

V is TRBV18 and J is TRBJ1-1; no firm D call. The CDR3 consists of 13 residues. Germline CDR1 and CDR2: KGHSH and LQKENI. V was trimmed by 0 bases and J by 8 bases, leaving 10 bases between them. CDR3 DNA: TGTGCCAGCTCACCACCTCAGCCCTCGGAAGCTTTCTTT. It codes for CASSPPQPSEAFF.

The chain links TRBV6-5 to TRBJ1-1; D call uncertain. The CDR3 runs to 16 residues. Looked up from germline, CDR1 is MNHEY and CDR2 is SVGAGI. Trimming removed 0 bases at V and 3 bases at J, with 14 bases between. This CDR3 is CASSYSSGGKDTEAFF. The CDR3 DNA is TGTGCCAGCAGTTACTCGAGTGGAGGTAAGGACACTGAAGCTTTCTTT.

The gene calls are TRBV7-2 and TRBJ1-5; 11 nucleotides align to TRBD1. The junction had 13 bases not matched to a gene; V was cut back by 4 bases and J by 8 bases. Germline-derived CDR1 and CDR2 are SGHTA and FQGNSA. The CDR3 loop spans 17 amino acids. For the CDR3, the DNA is TGTGCCAGCAGCTCAGGCATCGGACAGGGGGCGAGGAAGCCCCAGCATTTT. It specifies CASSSGIGQGARKPQHF.

The chain's CDR3 is CASSVALDTDTQYF. CDR3 coding DNA: TGTGCCAGCAGCGTAGCACTAGACACAGATACGCAGTATTTT. The rearrangement joins TRBV9 to TRBJ2-3; tentatively, D is TRBD2 (5 bases). The V and J ends lost 0 bases and 2 bases respectively, with 7 bases between them. CDR3 size: 14 residues. Per the germline V gene, CDR1 is SGDLS and CDR2 is YYNGEE.

This sequence joins TRBV6-5 and TRBJ2-7, with a weak D call TRBD2 (5 bases). V lost 1 base, J lost 2 bases, and 15 bases lay in between. Germline loops: CDR1 MNHEY, CDR2 SVGAGI. The CDR3 is 16 amino acids. The CDR3 DNA is TGTGCCAGCAGTTACTTGGGTGGACTCGCACCCTACGAGCAGTACTTC. It specifies CASSYLGGLAPYEQYF.